This is a list of T cell receptor beta chains from one sample in a study of Graves' ophthalmopathy and Graves' hyperthyroidism. MiXCR was run by TCRdb on the multiplex PCR reads, yielding one entry per CDR3 protein. The sample lists 300,000 to 400,000 distinct CDR3 sequences, about 15% occurring once. Sequenced input: peripheral blood. These receptors were taken from an adult woman with stable Graves' hyperthyroidism. The CDR3 runs from the conserved cysteine through the conserved F or W. A D gene is named only where the DNA matches it firmly. The size field is filled for only some rows; it gives once, few, many or a size class.

j_call	v_call	d_call	clone_size	cdr3_nt	cdr3_aa
TRBJ1-2	TRBV7-6	NA	many	TGTGCCAGCTCGGCCCTTTACTTGGGGTCTGGCTACACCTTC	CASSALYLGSGYTF
TRBJ1-2	TRBV24-1	NA	many	TGTGCCACCAGTGATTTAAGGGCGGGAGAAGGCTACACCTTC	CATSDLRAGEGYTF
TRBJ1-5	TRBV6-5	NA	many	TGTGCCAGCAGTACACGACGGAGCAATCAGCCCCAGCATTTT	CASSTRRSNQPQHF
TRBJ2-5	TRBV20-1	NA	NA	TGCAGTGCTAGTAGTCCAGGGGGGCTCCAAGAGACCCAGTACTTC	CSASSPGGLQETQYF
TRBJ2-7	TRBV5-1	TRBD2	many	TGCGCCAGCACCGTGACTAGCGGCTCCTACGAGCAGTACTTC	CASTVTSGSYEQYF
TRBJ2-7	TRBV7-2	NA	many	TGTGCCAGCAGCATTTACGGGTCCCCCCTCTACGAGCAGTACTTC	CASSIYGSPLYEQYF
TRBJ2-2	TRBV29-1	NA	NA	TGCAGCGTTGAAGTGGGAAACACCGGGGAGCTGTTTTTT	CSVEVGNTGELFF
TRBJ2-7	TRBV28	NA	many	TGTGCCAGCAGTTTGAGGGGACGAGGGTTACGACGTTACTTC	CASSLRGRGLRRYF
TRBJ2-2	TRBV15	NA	many	TGTGCCACCAGCACCTTGCGGGGCCCACGCACCGGGGAGCTGTTTTTT	CATSTLRGPRTGELFF
TRBJ2-7	TRBV3-1	TRBD1	few	TGCGCCAGCAGCCAAGGAGACAGGGTATTCGAGCAGTACTTC	CASSQGDRVFEQYF
TRBJ1-1	TRBV6-1	NA	many	TGTGCCAGCAGTGGATACTTGGATGAAGCTTTCTTT	CASSGYLDEAFF
TRBJ2-7	TRBV29-1	TRBD2	many	TGCAGCGTTGGCCGCGGGACTAGCGCCGAGGAGCAGTACTTC	CSVGRGTSAEEQYF
TRBJ2-5	TRBV2	NA	NA	TGTGCCAGCAGTGATACGCCCTCGGGGACCCAGTACTTC	CASSDTPSGTQYF
TRBJ2-7	TRBV11-2	TRBD2	many	TGTGCCAGCAGCCAGGGACTAGCGGGAGAATCCTACGAGCAGTACTTC	CASSQGLAGESYEQYF